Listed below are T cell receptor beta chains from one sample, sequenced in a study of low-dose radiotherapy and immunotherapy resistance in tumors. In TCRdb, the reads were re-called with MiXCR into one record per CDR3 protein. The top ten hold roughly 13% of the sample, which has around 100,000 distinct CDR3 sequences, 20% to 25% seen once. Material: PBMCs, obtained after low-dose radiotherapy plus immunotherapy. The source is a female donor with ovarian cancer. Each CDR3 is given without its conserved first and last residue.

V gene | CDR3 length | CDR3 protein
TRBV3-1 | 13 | ASSQDQTRAYEQY
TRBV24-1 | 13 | ATSDPGTGTDTQY
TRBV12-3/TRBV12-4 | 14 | ASSLAQGRLMNTQY
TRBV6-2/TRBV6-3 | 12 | ASSPRQGTYGYT
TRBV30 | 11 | AWNRQGAGEAF
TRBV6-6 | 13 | ASSYSVGGNQPQH
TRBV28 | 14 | ASSAPGLQSTDTQY
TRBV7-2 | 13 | ASSLASGINTEAF
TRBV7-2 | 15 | ASSLTVLAGGTDTQY
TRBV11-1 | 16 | ASSSSVSWDSSYNEQF
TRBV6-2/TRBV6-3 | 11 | ASSETRGTEAF
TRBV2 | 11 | ASRFDIEETQY
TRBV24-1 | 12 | ATSDRLGVREQF
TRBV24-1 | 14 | ATSDLGRSKPNEQF
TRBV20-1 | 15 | SARDMKDRGKKSGYT
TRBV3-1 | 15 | ASSEGLQLVTGELFF
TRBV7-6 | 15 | ASSFTGQGRRNSPLH
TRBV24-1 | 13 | ATSAIGQSTDTQY
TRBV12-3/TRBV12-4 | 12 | ASQDFLQGNEQF
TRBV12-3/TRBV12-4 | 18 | ASSFYSGTGLWKSNQPQH
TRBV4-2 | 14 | ASSQVSGAPQETQY
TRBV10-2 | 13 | ASSELVTSYNEQF
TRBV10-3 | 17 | AISGSASGRGGSYNEQF
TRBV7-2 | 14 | ASSLVMAELWETQY
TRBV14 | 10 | ASSQFPGELF
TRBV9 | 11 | ASSVGSNQPQH
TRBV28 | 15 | ASKGQLLSSGANVLT
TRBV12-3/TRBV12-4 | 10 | ASSPSTGELF
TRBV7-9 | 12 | ASSQDRGNQPQH
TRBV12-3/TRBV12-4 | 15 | ASSSYRPFAGNSPLH
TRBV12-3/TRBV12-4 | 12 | ASSWRGTGNTIY
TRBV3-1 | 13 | ASSVDGGAANEQF
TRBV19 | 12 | ASSSGGGNQPQH
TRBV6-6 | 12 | ASSYAGADTEAF
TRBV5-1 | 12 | ASSLAVGTDTQY
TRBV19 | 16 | ASSIDRPGLVFNNEQF
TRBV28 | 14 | ASFSVPRSSGNTIY
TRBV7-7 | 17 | ASRPPGQGARPGAHEQY
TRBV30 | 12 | AWSVPGSTDTQY
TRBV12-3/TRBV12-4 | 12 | ASRSGRRGLEQY
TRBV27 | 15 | ASSLSMASGRENIQY
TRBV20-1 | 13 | SARDFRGRTDTQY
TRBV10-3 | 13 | AIGTGNWWDYGYT
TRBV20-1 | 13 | SARDMTSGYNEQF
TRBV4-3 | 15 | ASSQEWQAQGTDTQY